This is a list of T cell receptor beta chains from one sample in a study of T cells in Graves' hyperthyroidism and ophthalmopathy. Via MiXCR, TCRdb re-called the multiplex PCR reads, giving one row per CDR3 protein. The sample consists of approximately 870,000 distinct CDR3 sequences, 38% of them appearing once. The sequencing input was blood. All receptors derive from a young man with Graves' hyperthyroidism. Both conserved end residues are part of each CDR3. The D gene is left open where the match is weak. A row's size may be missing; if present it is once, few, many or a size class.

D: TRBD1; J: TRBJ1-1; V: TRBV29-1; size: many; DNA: TGCAGCGTTGACACAGGGGCGAACACTGAAGCTTTCTTT; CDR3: CSVDTGANTEAFF
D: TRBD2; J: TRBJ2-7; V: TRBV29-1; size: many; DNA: TGCAGCGTTGATGGGCTAGCGGGAGGCGGGCAGTACTTC; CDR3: CSVDGLAGGGQYF
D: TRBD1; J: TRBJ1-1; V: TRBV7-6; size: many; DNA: TGTGCCAGCAGCTCTACAGGGGCGAACACTGAAGCTTTCTTT; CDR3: CASSSTGANTEAFF
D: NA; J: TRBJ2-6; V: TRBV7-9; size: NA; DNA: TGTGCCAGCAGACCCCCCCGCTCTGGGGCCAACGTCCTGACTTTC; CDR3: CASRPPRSGANVLTF
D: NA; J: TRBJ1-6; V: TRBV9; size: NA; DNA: TGTGCCAGCAGCGTAGAGGGGGGGCTATGGCCCAATTCACCCCTCCACTTT; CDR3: CASSVEGGLWPNSPLHF
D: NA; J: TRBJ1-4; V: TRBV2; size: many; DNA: TGTGCCAGCAACGGACAGACGAATAATGAAAAACTGTTTTTT; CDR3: CASNGQTNNEKLFF
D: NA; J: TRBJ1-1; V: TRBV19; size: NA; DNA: TGTGCCTCCCAGACCCAAAACACTGAAGCTTTCTTT; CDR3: CASQTQNTEAFF
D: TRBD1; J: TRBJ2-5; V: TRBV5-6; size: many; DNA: TGTGCCAGCAGCTTACCGGGACAGCAAGAGACCCAGTACTTC; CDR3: CASSLPGQQETQYF
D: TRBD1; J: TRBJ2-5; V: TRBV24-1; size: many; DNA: TGTGCCACCAGTGATTTGCGTCCAGGGGGCAGCCAGACCCAGTACTTC; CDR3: CATSDLRPGGSQTQYF
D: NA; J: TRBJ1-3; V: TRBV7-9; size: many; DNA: TGTGCCAGCAGCTTAGATTTGCAGGGCACTGGAAACACCATATATTTT; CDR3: CASSLDLQGTGNTIYF
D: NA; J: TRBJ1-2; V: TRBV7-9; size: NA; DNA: TGTGCCAGCAGTCCCCCCCTGGGAGAAGTCTATGGCTACACCTTC; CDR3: CASSPPLGEVYGYTF
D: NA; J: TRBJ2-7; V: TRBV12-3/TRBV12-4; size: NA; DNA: TGTGCCAGCAGTTTATCTGACTATGCCTACGAGCAGTACTTC; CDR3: CASSLSDYAYEQYF
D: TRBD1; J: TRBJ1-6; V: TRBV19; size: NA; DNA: TGTGCCAGCAGTTTAGCAGGGGGCGGCAATAATTCACCCCTCCACTTT; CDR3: CASSLAGGGNNSPLHF
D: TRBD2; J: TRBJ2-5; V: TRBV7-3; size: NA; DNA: TGTGCCAGCATGGGACTAGCGGGAGACGAGACCCAGTACTTC; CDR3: CASMGLAGDETQYF
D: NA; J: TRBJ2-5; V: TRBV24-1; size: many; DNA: TGTGCCACCAGTTGGTGGGAAGACGGTCAAGAGACCCAGTACTTC; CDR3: CATSWWEDGQETQYF
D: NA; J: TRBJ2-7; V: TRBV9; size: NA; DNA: TGTGCTAGAGCGGAGGGGGACTACGAGCAGTACTTC; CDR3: CARAEGDYEQYF
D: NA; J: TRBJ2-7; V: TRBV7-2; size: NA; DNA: TGTGCCAGCAGCCAGGCTACCGGGATTCTCTCCTACGAGCAGTACTTC; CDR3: CASSQATGILSYEQYF
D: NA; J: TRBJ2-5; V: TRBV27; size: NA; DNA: TGTGCCAGCAGACCGCCGGGACCCGCCAAGGAGACCCAGTACTTC; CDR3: CASRPPGPAKETQYF
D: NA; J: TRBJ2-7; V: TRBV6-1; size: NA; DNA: TGTGCCAGCAGTGTGGGGGTCGCCTACGAGCAGTACTTC; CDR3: CASSVGVAYEQYF
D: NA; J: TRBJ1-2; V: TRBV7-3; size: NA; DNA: TGTGCCGGCAGCTTATCTGCAGGAGACTATAGCTACACCTTC; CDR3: CAGSLSAGDYSYTF
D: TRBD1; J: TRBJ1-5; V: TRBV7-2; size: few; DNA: TGTGCCAGCAGCTGGGGAACAGGGGTGGATCAGCCCCAGCATTTT; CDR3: CASSWGTGVDQPQHF
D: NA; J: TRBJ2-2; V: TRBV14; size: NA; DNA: TGTGCCAGCAGCCAAGAGATTGGGGGACTCCCGACGAACACCGGGGAGCTGTTTTTT; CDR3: CASSQEIGGLPTNTGELFF
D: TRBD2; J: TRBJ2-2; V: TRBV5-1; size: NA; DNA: TGCGCCAGCTCTAGCGGGAAGTACACCGGGGAGCTGTTTTTT; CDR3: CASSSGKYTGELFF
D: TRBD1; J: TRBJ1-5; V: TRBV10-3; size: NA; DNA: TGTGCCATCCAAGACAGGGCAAGCAATCAGCCCCAGCATTTT; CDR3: CAIQDRASNQPQHF
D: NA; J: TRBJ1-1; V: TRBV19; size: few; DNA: TGTGCCAGTGGCCAAACAGGGTTGAACACTGAAGCTTTCTTT; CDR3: CASGQTGLNTEAFF
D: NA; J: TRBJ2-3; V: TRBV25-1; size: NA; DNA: TGTGCCAGCAGTGAATACTTTACAGCAGATACGCAGTATTTT; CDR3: CASSEYFTADTQYF
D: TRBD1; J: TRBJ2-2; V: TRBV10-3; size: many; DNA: TGTGCCATCAGGACAGGGAGCACCGGGGAGCTGTTTTTT; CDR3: CAIRTGSTGELFF
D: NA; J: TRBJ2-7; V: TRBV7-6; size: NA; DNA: TGTGCCAGCAGTTACTCCTACTCGTACGAGCAGTACTTC; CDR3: CASSYSYSYEQYF
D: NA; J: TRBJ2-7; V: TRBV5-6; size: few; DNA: TGTGCCAGCAGCTTCGACGTGCTAGACGAGCAGTACTTC; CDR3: CASSFDVLDEQYF
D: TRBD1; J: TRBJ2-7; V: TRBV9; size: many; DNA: TGTGCCAGCAGCGTAGCTTGGGGACAGGGCTACGAGCAGTACTTC; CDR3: CASSVAWGQGYEQYF
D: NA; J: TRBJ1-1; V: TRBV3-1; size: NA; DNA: TGTGCCAGCATCCAAGATAACGGTAACACTGAAGCTTTCTTT; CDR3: CASIQDNGNTEAFF
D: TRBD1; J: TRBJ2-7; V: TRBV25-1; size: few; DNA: TGTGCCAGCAGTGAAGACAGGGGGGCTGTCGTCGAGCAGTACTTC; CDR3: CASSEDRGAVVEQYF
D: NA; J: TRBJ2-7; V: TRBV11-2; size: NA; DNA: TGTGCCAGCAGCTTAGCGCGTAGGGGCTCTCTCCGGGAGCAGTACTTC; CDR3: CASSLARRGSLREQYF
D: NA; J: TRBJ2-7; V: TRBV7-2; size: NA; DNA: TGTGCCAGCAGCTTCGCACCACTCTACGAGCAGTACTTC; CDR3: CASSFAPLYEQYF
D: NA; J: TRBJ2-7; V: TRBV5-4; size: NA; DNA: TGTGCCAGCAGCTTGGAGGTTAGCGCCTACGAGCAGTACTTC; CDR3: CASSLEVSAYEQYF
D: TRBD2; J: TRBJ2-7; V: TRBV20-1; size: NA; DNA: TGCAGTGCTCCCCACCTTAGCGGGAGTCCCCTCTCCTACGAGCAGTACTTC; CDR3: CSAPHLSGSPLSYEQYF
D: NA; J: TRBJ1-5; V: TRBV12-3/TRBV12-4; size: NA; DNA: TGTGCCAGCAGAACTCGCGGGGTGGGGAATCAGCCCCAGCATTTT; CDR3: CASRTRGVGNQPQHF
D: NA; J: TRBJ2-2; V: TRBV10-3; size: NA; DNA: TGTGCCAGCAGTTCAACGACGGGGAACACCGGGGAGCTGTTTTTT; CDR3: CASSSTTGNTGELFF
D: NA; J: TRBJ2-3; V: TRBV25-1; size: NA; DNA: TGTGCCAGCAGTGAATTGGTGGGGGGCGGAGATACGCAGTATTTT; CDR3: CASSELVGGGDTQYF
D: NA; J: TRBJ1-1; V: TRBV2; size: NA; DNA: TGTGCCAGCAGCCAAAGAAGAGGGGGCACTGAAGCTTTCTTT; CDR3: CASSQRRGGTEAFF
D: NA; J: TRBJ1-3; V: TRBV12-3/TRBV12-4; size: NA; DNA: TGTGCCAGCACCGCCGACAGACCCAGCACCATATATTTT; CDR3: CASTADRPSTIYF
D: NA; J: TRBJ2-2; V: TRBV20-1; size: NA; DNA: TGCAGTGCTAGGAAGCAGGGGGGTACCGGGGAGCTGTTTTTT; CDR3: CSARKQGGTGELFF
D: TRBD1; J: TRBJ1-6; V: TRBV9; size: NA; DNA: TGTGCCAGCAGCATACAGGACAGGATCAATTCACCCCTCCACTTT; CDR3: CASSIQDRINSPLHF
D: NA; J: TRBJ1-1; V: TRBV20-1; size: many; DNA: TGCAGTGCTACTGGGGGGGCTGAAGCTTTCTTT; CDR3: CSATGGAEAFF
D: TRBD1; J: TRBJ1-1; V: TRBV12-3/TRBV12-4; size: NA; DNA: TGTGCCAGCACTCAACAGGGGAGTTTCACTGAAGCTTTCTTT; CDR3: CASTQQGSFTEAFF
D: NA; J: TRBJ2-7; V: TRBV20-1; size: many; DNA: TGCAGTGCGACCGTGGGGGGTTACGAGCAGTACTTC; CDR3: CSATVGGYEQYF
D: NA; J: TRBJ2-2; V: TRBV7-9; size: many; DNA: TGTGCCAGCAGCCCACCTTCTCACGCAGCGGCGAACACCGGGGAGCTGTTTTTT; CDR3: CASSPPSHAAANTGELFF
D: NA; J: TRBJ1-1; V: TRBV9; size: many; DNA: TGTGCCAGCAGCGTAGTTAAGGGCAGGGAAACTGAAGCTTTCTTT; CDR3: CASSVVKGRETEAFF
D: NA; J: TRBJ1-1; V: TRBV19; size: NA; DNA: TGTGCCAGTAGTATACGTCTGGGCGGGGGGAGCGTGAACACTGAAGCTTTCTTT; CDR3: CASSIRLGGGSVNTEAFF